The clone carrying this T cell receptor beta chain was seen only a few times. Its antigen remains unknown. This sample stems from a study of vaccination and CD4 T cells after COVID-19. Cultured CD4+ T cell DNA underwent sequencing with the Oncomine TCR Beta short-read assay. TCRdb itself ran the PCR reads through MiXCR, one entry per CDR3 protein. This sample has fewer than 3,500 distinct CDR3 sequences, with roughly 43% found just once. This CDR3 comprises 14 residues. Germline-derived CDR1 and CDR2 are LNHNV and YYDKDF (reference sequence). Trimming took 0 bases from V and 4 from J, leaving 7 bases between them. The treatment: 10-day PBMC culture with coronavirus spike peptide pools or control peptides (ViraFEST assay). Samples of CD4+ T cells were obtained from the unexposed donor before the COVID-19 pandemic (2011-2018). Study-wide results and limits: The study examined relatively few convalescent patients and included no early post-infection timepoints.

Specimen: CD4+ T cells from blood, cultured in vitro. The sequence came from a human donor in good health. The chain links TRBV15 to TRBJ1-3; maybe TRBD1 (5 bases). The CDR3 DNA reads as TGTGCCACCAGCAGAGATCACAGGGGAAACACCATATATTTT. This sequence encodes CATSRDHRGNTIYF.